These 9 T cell receptor beta chains originate from one sample sequenced in a study of human thymus T cells. Only in-frame clones appear in the TCRdb table, and some are missing; sequencing was by immunoSEQ multiplex PCR. The data contain 54,000 or so clones, approximately 93% of them singletons. The specimen was blood. These TCRs come from a boy in the first two years of life with a congenital heart defect but otherwise immunologically healthy.

As for this clone: The junction and the germline gene differ at one end; a read error may be behind it. The V and J genes are TRBV5-1 and TRBJ2-3; no clear D. The CDR3 loop spans 15 amino acids. Germline lookup yields CDR1 SGHRS and CDR2 YFSETQ. CDR3 sequence reads: CASSFLVGPTNTQYF. In nucleotides, the CDR3 is TGCGCCAGCAGCTTCCTAGTGGGCCCCACAAATACGCAGTATTTT.

V and J are TRBV7-2 and TRBJ1-2; D might be TRBD1 (5 bases). The germline CDR1 and CDR2 sequences are SGHTA and FQGNSA. V was trimmed by 1 base and J by 7 bases, leaving 7 bases between them. The CDR3 is made up of 12 amino acids. In DNA, the CDR3 is TGTGCCAGCAGCTTAGGGGACGGTGGCTACACCTTC. It translates to CASSLGDGGYTF.

This clone has a handful of counts. This chain joins TRBV2 and TRBJ1-2; D might be TRBD1 (5 bases). The CDR3 loop spans 14 amino acids. V was clipped by 3 bases and J by 4 bases, with 12 bases between them. Germline V gene sequence: CDR1 SNHLY, CDR2 FYNNEI. The CDR3 here is CASSEVGAVYGYTF. The DNA for the CDR3 is TGTGCCAGCAGTGAGGTTGGGGCAGTCTATGGCTACACCTTC.

The genes are TRBV11-2 and TRBJ1-5; D is unresolved. Trimming removed 1 base from V and 5 bases from J, with 6 bases in between. This CDR3 has 13 residues. The germline V gene encodes CDR1 SGHAT and CDR2 FQNNGV. CDR3: CASSLVGHQPQHF. CDR3 DNA: TGTGCCAGCAGCTTAGTGGGTCATCAGCCCCAGCATTTT.

The chain uses TRBV5-6 and TRBJ2-7; TRBD1 matches at 7 bases. CDR1 and CDR2 from the germline V gene are SGHDT and YYEEEE. The CDR3 consists of 15 residues. Trimming at V came to 0 bases and at J to 5 bases, leaving 8 bases not matched to a gene. The CDR3 DNA sequence: TGTGCCAGCAGCTTGGTTTCAGGGGGAAGAAACGAGCAGTACTTC. Its protein is CASSLVSGGRNEQYF.

This rearrangement joins TRBV27 to TRBJ2-7; a weak D match, TRBD1 (5 bases). The germline V and J ends were trimmed by 4 bases and 4 bases, with 23 bases remaining between them. Germline loops: CDR1 MNHEY, CDR2 SMNVEV (reference sequence). CDR3 size: 17 residues. For the CDR3, the DNA is TGTGCCAGCAGTTCCAGGGATCTATGGCATTACCCTTACGAGCAGTACTTC. Translation gives CASSSRDLWHYPYEQYF.

The V and J genes are TRBV6-1 and TRBJ2-5; 7 positions agree with TRBD1. V was clipped by 7 bases and J by 4 bases; unmatched bases: 3. Germline V gene lookup returns CDR1 MNHNS and CDR2 SASEGT. This CDR3 spans 12 amino acids. CDR3 nucleotides: TGTGCCAGCACACAGGGGAGAGAGACCCAGTACTTC. It is translated as CASTQGRETQYF.

This sequence joins TRBV28 and TRBJ2-7; 8 bases map to TRBD1. Germline lookup yields CDR1 MDHEN and CDR2 SYDVKM. V dropped 6 bases and J dropped 2; count of bases not matched to a gene: 6. The CDR3 loop spans 14 amino acids. The CDR3 loop reads CASSHRTGPYEQYF. The DNA for the CDR3 is TGTGCCAGCAGCCACAGGACAGGGCCCTACGAGCAGTACTTC.

The chain joins TRBV19 to TRBJ2-7; 7 nucleotides align to TRBD1. Germline CDR1 LNHDA, CDR2 SQIVND (reference sequence). The CDR3 extends over 14 amino acids. Trimming removed 3 bases from V and 2 bases from J; junction bases left unmatched: 4. CDR3 nucleotide sequence: TGTGCCAGTAGTATCCCGGGACAGACCTACGAGCAGTACTTC. Amino acid sequence: CASSIPGQTYEQYF. The full variable domain, in which reference TRBV19 and TRBJ2-7 provide the parts outside the CDR3, is DGGITQSPKYLFRKEGQNVTLSCEQNLNHDAMYWYRQDPGQGLRLIYYSQIVNDFQKGDIAEGYSVSREKKESFPLTVTSAQKNPTAFYLCASSIPGQTYEQYFGPGTRLTVT.